Each of the 11 T cell receptor beta chains below was sequenced from the same sample in a study of blood T cell repertoires in COVID-19 (dated by TCRdb to the early 2020s). Library preparation was by the immunoSEQ multiplex PCR assay. TCRdb obtained this table from immuneACCESS and retained in-frame rearrangements with V and J assigned. These tables miss some clones; where compared with another copy, unresolved V genes account for less than half of the shortfall, and the remainder is unexplained. Recorded for this sample are 130,000 to 150,000 clones; 70% to 80% of them occurred a single time. The leading ten clones occupy 3.5% to 4.5% of the sample. The sequencing input was peripheral blood. The receptors here all came from a man between 60 and 70 years old with acute or convalescent COVID-19.

The rearrangement joins TRBV5-6 to TRBJ2-3; 7 bases align to TRBD2. CDR1 is SGHDT, CDR2 YYEEEE, per germline. The CDR3 is made up of 15 amino acids. The V segment lost 4 bases and the J segment 0 bases; nucleotides outside the gene matches: 5. In nucleotides, the CDR3 is TGTGCCAGCAGCCCACTAGCGTCTAGCACAGATACGCAGTATTTT. This gives the protein CASSPLASSTDTQYF.

The V call is TRBV5-1, the J call TRBJ2-7; 11 positions agree with TRBD1. This CDR3 is built from 15 residues. The trim removed 0 bases at V and 6 bases at J, leaving 5 bases unmatched. The germline V gene encodes CDR1 SGHRS and CDR2 YFSETQ. CDR3 in amino acids: CASSLVGQGAGEQYF. In DNA, the CDR3 is TGCGCCAGCAGCTTGGTAGGACAGGGGGCTGGCGAGCAGTACTTC. Full variable domain (outside the CDR3, taken from reference TRBV5-1 and TRBJ2-7): KAGVTQTPRYLIKTRGQQVTLSCSPISGHRSVSWYQQTPGQGLQFLFEYFSETQRNKGNFPGRFSGRQFSNSRSEMNVSTLELGDSALYLCASSLVGQGAGEQYFGPGTRLTVT.

This clone appeared a few times. The J gene is TRBJ1-4, the V gene TRBV6-1; 10 nucleotides line up with TRBD1. Germline V gene lookup returns CDR1 MNHNS and CDR2 SASEGT. The V segment lost 3 bases and the J segment 8 bases; nucleotides outside the gene matches: 9. The CDR3 totals 16 residues. The CDR3 loop is CASSEIRTGGREKLFF. The CDR3, as DNA: TGTGCCAGCAGTGAGATTCGGACAGGGGGTAGAGAAAAACTGTTTTTT.

The genes are TRBV28 and TRBJ2-1; D remains unclear. The CDR3 totals 10 residues. Germline loops: CDR1 MDHEN, CDR2 SYDVKM. V was clipped by 6 bases and J by 7 bases, with 4 bases between them. As DNA, the CDR3 is TGTGCCAGCAGAGCAAATGAGCAGTTCTTC. This gives the protein CASRANEQFF.

V gene TRBV24-1 combines with J gene TRBJ2-1, with TRBD2 matching 7 bases. V lost 5 bases to trimming and J lost 0 bases; unmatched junction nucleotides: 6. Looked up from germline, CDR1 is KGHDR and CDR2 is SFDVKD. The CDR3 covers 16 residues. The CDR3 sequence is CATSGRGGPSYNEQFF. The CDR3 coding sequence is TGTGCCACCAGTGGCCGGGGAGGGCCCTCCTACAATGAGCAGTTCTTC.

The chain joins TRBV6-2 or TRBV6-3 to TRBJ1-2; 9 bases match TRBD1. This CDR3 comprises 13 residues. From germline, CDR1 is MNHEY and CDR2 SVGEGT. The V segment lost 6 bases and the J segment 7 bases; nucleotides outside the gene matches: 6. The CDR3 DNA reads as TGTGCCAGCAGCAGGGACAGGGCGTCTGGCTACACCTTC. Translated: CASSRDRASGYTF.

This clone has more than one count but fewer than ten. The rearrangement joins TRBV7-9 to TRBJ2-6; D is perhaps TRBD2 (6 bases). Trimming left V 4 bases short and J 2 bases short, with 12 bases between. Looked up from germline, CDR1 is SEHNR and CDR2 is FQNEAQ (reference sequence). The CDR3 contains 16 residues. The CDR3 loop reads CASSSESGAGANVLTF. For the CDR3, the DNA is TGTGCCAGCAGCTCAGAATCGGGGGCTGGGGCCAACGTCCTGACTTTC.

The gene calls are TRBV6-1 and TRBJ1-2; unclear D gene. V gave up 1 base and J gave up 5 bases, with 8 bases separating them. There are 13 residues in the CDR3. Germline CDR1 MNHNS, CDR2 SASEGT. The CDR3 loop is CASSEGMRYGYTF. The CDR3 DNA follows: TGTGCCAGCAGTGAAGGGATGCGGTATGGCTACACCTTC.

V and J are TRBV28 and TRBJ1-5; D perhaps matches TRBD1 (5 bases). Trimming shortened V by 7 bases and J by 5 bases, and 15 bases separated the two germline ends. CDR3 length equals 14 residues. CDR1 and CDR2 from the germline V gene are MDHEN and SYDVKM. The chain's CDR3 is CASTSTVLYQPQHF. The DNA of the CDR3 is TGTGCCAGCACGTCGACAGTTCTCTATCAGCCCCAGCATTTT. The whole variable domain, remainder taken from reference TRBV28 and TRBJ1-5, is DVKVTQSSRYLVKRTGEKVFLECVQDMDHENMFWYRQDPGLGLRLIYFSYDVKMKEKGDIPEGYSVSREKKERFSLILESASTNQTSMYLCASTSTVLYQPQHFGDGTRLSIL.

The chain couples TRBV6-2 or TRBV6-3 to TRBJ2-7, with TRBD1 identical over 9 bases. This CDR3 contains 15 residues. V was clipped by 4 bases and J by 5 bases; unmatched bases: 9. Looked up from germline, CDR1 is MNHEY and CDR2 is SVGEGT. CDR3 loop: CASSSTGQGTNEQYF. The CDR3, as DNA: TGTGCCAGCAGTTCGACGGGACAGGGTACCAACGAGCAGTACTTC.

The chain uses TRBV5-8 and TRBJ2-5; TRBD1 matches at 7 bases. Germline assignment: CDR1 SGHTS and CDR2 YDEGEE. Trimming cost V 4 bases and J 4 bases; bases outside gene matches: 4. This CDR3 region has 13 residues. CDR3 amino acids: CASSADRAETQYF. For the CDR3, the DNA is TGTGCCAGCAGCGCCGACAGGGCAGAGACCCAGTACTTC.